These 19 T cell receptor beta chains originate from one sample sequenced in a study of T-cell memory formation after mild COVID-19. Via MiXCR, TCRdb re-called the 5' RACE reads, giving one row per CDR3 protein. The sample has 410,000 or so distinct CDR3 sequences, about 22% seen once; the top ten hold about an eighth. The sample was PBMCs or a T cell subset sorted from them (not recorded which). These receptors all come from an adult woman who had mild COVID-19 (a few samples of this study predate the infection). Cell type and time point are not known.

This sequence joins TRBV6-5 and TRBJ1-1; 8 bases are shared with TRBD1. CDR1 is MNHEY, CDR2 SVGAGI, per germline. CDR3 length equals 13 residues. V lost 6 bases to trimming and J lost 8 bases; unmatched junction nucleotides: 8. The CDR3 loop reads CASSSDRANEAFF. Written as DNA, the CDR3 is TGTGCCAGCAGCTCGGACAGGGCTAACGAAGCTTTCTTT.

This clonotype was found a few times. The rearrangement links TRBV13 to TRBJ2-1; D remains ambiguous. The CDR3 runs 11 residues. Germline assignment: CDR1 PRHDT and CDR2 FYEKMQ (reference sequence). V lost 2 bases and J 10 bases, leaving 6 bases between the germline ends. The CDR3 region is CASSLHREQFF. Here the CDR3 DNA reads TGTGCCAGCAGCTTACATCGGGAGCAGTTCTTC.

The DNA for the CDR3 is TGTGCCAGCAGTTTAAAGGGGGGGCGCATCTACAATGAGCAGTTCTTC. Translated: CASSLKGGRIYNEQFF. The chain recombines TRBV12-3 or TRBV12-4 with TRBJ2-1; maybe TRBD2 (7 bases). Trimming left V 2 bases short and J 3 bases short, with 14 bases between. The CDR3 loop spans 16 amino acids.

In this sample, this clonotype turned up a few times. This sequence joins TRBV7-2 and TRBJ2-5; TRBD2 agrees at 7 bases. Germline V gene lookup returns CDR1 SGHTA and CDR2 FQGNSA. This CDR3 has 14 residues. The junction had 8 bases not matched to a gene; V was cut back by 5 bases and J by 5 bases. CDR3 nucleotides: TGTGCCAGCAGCCGGAGCGGGGTCCGGGAGACCCAGTACTTC. It is translated as CASSRSGVRETQYF.

This clonotype showed up just a few times. The chain employs TRBV28 and TRBJ2-7, with TRBD2 as a possible D gene (6 bases). Germline CDR1 reads MDHEN; CDR2 reads SYDVKM. V was cut by 1 base and J by 0 bases, with 19 bases left in between. The CDR3 totals 18 residues. CDR3 residues: CASSLSLEGGLLSYEQYF. The CDR3 nucleotides are TGTGCCAGCAGTTTATCCCTAGAAGGAGGGCTCCTCTCCTACGAGCAGTACTTC.

The chain has TRBV18 and TRBJ2-7; no clear D gene. Per germline, CDR1 KGHSH and CDR2 LQKENI. There are 15 residues in the CDR3. The V gene lost 3 bases and the J gene lost 0 bases, with 12 bases spanning the gap. The CDR3 DNA sequence: TGTGCCAGCTCACCCCCCGGGTGGGGCTCCTACGAGCAGTACTTC. It specifies CASSPPGWGSYEQYF.

There are a few counts of this clonotype. V gene TRBV7-6 combines with J gene TRBJ2-2, with TRBD1 as a possible D gene (6 bases). The CDR3 loop spans 16 amino acids. V dropped 7 bases and J dropped 2 bases, with 17 bases sitting between them. Germline CDR1 and CDR2: SGHVS and FNYEAQ. CDR3 loop: CASINPTDSNTGELFF. For the CDR3, the DNA is TGTGCCAGCATAAACCCGACGGACAGTAACACCGGGGAGCTGTTTTTT.

The rearrangement links TRBV7-9 to TRBJ2-1, with TRBD2 as a possible D gene (6 bases). The CDR3 totals 15 residues. V was cut by 5 bases and J by 3 bases, with 14 bases left in between. CDR1 and CDR2 from the germline V gene are SEHNR and FQNEAQ (reference sequence). The CDR3: CASSPRDAYYNEQFF. CDR3 sequence (DNA): TGTGCCAGCAGCCCGCGGGACGCTTACTACAATGAGCAGTTCTTC.

This clonotype was observed a handful of times. V and J are TRBV4-1 and TRBJ1-2, with D possibly TRBD1 on 6 matching bases. V gave up 0 bases and J gave up 4 bases, with 21 bases separating them. The CDR3 runs to 18 residues. In germline, CDR1 is MGHRA, CDR2 YSYEKL. The CDR3 reads CASSQDGGRGATTYGYTF. DNA for the CDR3: TGCGCCAGCAGCCAAGATGGAGGGAGGGGGGCCACAACCTATGGCTACACCTTC.

This clonotype was seen more than once but under ten times. The CDR3 DNA is TGTGCCAGCAGCCAAGGCCGGGAGCACGGGGAGCTGTTTTTT. Protein: CASSQGREHGELFF. The chain employs TRBV14 and TRBJ2-2; tentatively, D is TRBD2 (6 bases). The CDR3 has 14 amino acids. Looked up from germline, CDR1 is SGHDN and CDR2 is FVKESK. Trimming pared 1 base from V and 7 bases from J, leaving 10 bases between.

V gene TRBV5-1 combines with J gene TRBJ1-4, with D possibly being TRBD1 (5 bases). Trimming stripped 0 bases from V and 4 bases from J, with 7 bases between. The germline V gene has CDR1 SGHRS and CDR2 YFSETQ. The CDR3 runs to 14 residues. CDR3 loop: CASSLEGINEKLFF. CDR3 bases: TGCGCCAGCAGCTTGGAGGGGATTAATGAAAAACTGTTTTTT.

This clonotype has just a few counts. The rearrangement joins TRBV29-1 to TRBJ1-1; D gene uncertain. Trimming took off 3 bases at V and 6 bases at J, with 11 bases between the two ends. Per germline, CDR1 SQVTM and CDR2 ANQGSEA. The CDR3 length is 12 residues. This CDR3 reads CSVEEQSPEAFF. The CDR3 region has the DNA TGCAGCGTTGAGGAACAGAGCCCTGAAGCTTTCTTT.

This clonotype came up a few times. This chain joins TRBV5-5 and TRBJ2-2; D may be TRBD2 (5 bases). Germline V gene lookup returns CDR1 SGHKS and CDR2 YYEKEE (reference sequence). This CDR3 has 19 residues. V lost 5 bases and J 3 bases, leaving 26 bases between the germline ends. CDR3 sequence (DNA): TGTGCCAGCAGTTCAAGCTGGTCCTTAGTGGGAGCACACACCGGGGAGCTGTTTTTT. It specifies CASSSSWSLVGAHTGELFF.

V gene TRBV20-1 combines with J gene TRBJ2-3; D may be TRBD2 (6 bases). Germline V gene lookup returns CDR1 DFQATT and CDR2 SNEGSKA (reference sequence). Trimming cost V 3 bases and J 0 bases, with 10 bases left between them. CDR3 length equals 14 residues. The CDR3 nucleotides are TGCAGTGCTAGTCATACTAGCAGCACAGATACGCAGTATTTT. It specifies CSASHTSSTDTQYF.

The chain uses TRBV4-1 and TRBJ1-5, with TRBD1 as a possible D gene (5 bases). This CDR3 is 19 amino acids long. Between the trimmed V and J ends, which lost 1 base and 0 bases, there was a span of 19 bases. CDR1 is MGHRA, CDR2 YSYEKL, per germline. CDR3 region: CASSQGAYIRGLSNQPQHF. The CDR3 DNA reads TGCGCCAGCAGCCAAGGGGCGTACATTAGGGGCCTTAGCAATCAGCCCCAGCATTTT.

V and J are TRBV5-1 and TRBJ2-1, with TRBD2 identical over 11 bases. The CDR3 totals 20 residues. The germline CDR1 and CDR2 sequences are SGHRS and YFSETQ. The V segment lost 4 bases and the J segment 7 bases; nucleotides outside the gene matches: 22. Written as DNA, the CDR3 is TGCGCCAGCAGCCTTGGGATCCCGGGGGCTAGCGGGGGGAAAAGAAATGAGCAGTTCTTC. Protein sequence: CASSLGIPGASGGKRNEQFF.

The chain uses TRBV9 and TRBJ2-7; the match to TRBD2 covers 8 bases. Germline lookup yields CDR1 SGDLS and CDR2 YYNGEE. There are 14 residues in the CDR3. V gave up 4 bases and J gave up 5 bases; unmatched junction bases: 8. The DNA for the CDR3 is TGTGCCAGCAGCAAGAGCGGGGGCGAGGACGAGCAGTACTTC. It translates to CASSKSGGEDEQYF.

This clonotype was counted a few times. DNA of the CDR3: TGTGCCACCAGTGACCCCGGGACACAAGAGACCCAGTACTTC. Translated: CATSDPGTQETQYF. The rearrangement uses TRBV24-1 and TRBJ2-5; perhaps TRBD1 as D (6 bases). Germline V gene data show CDR1 as KGHDR and CDR2 as SFDVKD. V lost 4 bases to trimming and J lost 2 bases, with 10 bases between them. This CDR3 is built from 14 residues.

The V gene is TRBV7-9, the J gene TRBJ2-7; D is ambiguous. With 2 bases removed from V and 5 bases from J, the gap between germline ends came to 10 bases. The CDR3 is 13 amino acids. The germline V gene has CDR1 SEHNR and CDR2 FQNEAQ (reference sequence). In DNA form, the CDR3 reads TGTGCCAGCAGCTTAAATGGTTTCAACGAGCAGTACTTC. Translating it yields CASSLNGFNEQYF.